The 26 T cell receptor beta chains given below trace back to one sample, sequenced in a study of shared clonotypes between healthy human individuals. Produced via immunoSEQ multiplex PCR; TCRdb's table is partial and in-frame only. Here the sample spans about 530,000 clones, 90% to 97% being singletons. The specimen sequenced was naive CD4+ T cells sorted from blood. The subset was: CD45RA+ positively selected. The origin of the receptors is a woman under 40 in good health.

DNA of the CDR3: TGTGCCAGCAGCTTGGCGATGGGTGCTGAAGCTTTCTTT. Residues: CASSLAMGAEAFF. The chain employs TRBV11-3 and TRBJ1-1; D is undetermined. CDR1 SGHNT and CDR2 YENEEA come from the germline V gene. CDR3 length: 13 residues. Between the trimmed V and J ends, which lost 3 bases and 6 bases, there was a span of 11 bases.

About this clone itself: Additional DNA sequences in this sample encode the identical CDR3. The CDR3 DNA reads as TGCAGTGCTTCGGATTACGAGCAGTACTTC. It specifies CSASDYEQYF. The chain carries TRBV20-1 and TRBJ2-7; D is uncertain. V lost 5 bases and J 4 bases, leaving 6 bases between the germline ends. The CDR3 sequence is 10 residues long. The germline gives CDR1 DFQATT, CDR2 SNEGSKA (reference sequence).

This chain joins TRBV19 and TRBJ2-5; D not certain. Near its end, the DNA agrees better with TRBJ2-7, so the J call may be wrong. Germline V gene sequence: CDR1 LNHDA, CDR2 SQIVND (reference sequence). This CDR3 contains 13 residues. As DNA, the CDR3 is TGTGCCAGTAGTATTGGGCAGGTCCGCGAGCAGTACTTC. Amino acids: CASSIGQVREQYF.

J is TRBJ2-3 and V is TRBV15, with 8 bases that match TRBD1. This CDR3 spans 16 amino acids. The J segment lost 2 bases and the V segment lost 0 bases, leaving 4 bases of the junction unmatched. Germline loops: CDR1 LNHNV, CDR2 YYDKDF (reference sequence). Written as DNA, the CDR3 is TGTGCCACCAGCAGAGAAGGACAGGGTAACACAGATACGCAGTATTTT. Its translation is CATSREGQGNTDTQYF.

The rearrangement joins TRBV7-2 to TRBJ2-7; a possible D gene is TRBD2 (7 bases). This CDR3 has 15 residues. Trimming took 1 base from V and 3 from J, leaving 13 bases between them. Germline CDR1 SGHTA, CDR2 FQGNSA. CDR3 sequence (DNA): TGTGCCAGCAGCTTAGAAGGGGGGGCTGTCTACGAGCAGTACTTC. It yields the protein CASSLEGGAVYEQYF. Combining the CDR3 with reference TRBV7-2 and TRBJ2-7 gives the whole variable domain GAGVSQSPSNKVTEKGKDVELRCDPISGHTALYWYRQSLGQGLEFLIYFQGNSAPDKSGLPSDRFSAERTGGSVSTLTIQRTQQEDSAVYLCASSLEGGAVYEQYFGPGTRLTVT.

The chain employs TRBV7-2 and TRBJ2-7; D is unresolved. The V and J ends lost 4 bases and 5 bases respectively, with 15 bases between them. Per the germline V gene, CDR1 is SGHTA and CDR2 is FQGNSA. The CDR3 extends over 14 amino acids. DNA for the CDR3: TGTGCCAGCAGCTCACCGAATGGGATCCACGAGCAGTACTTC. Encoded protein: CASSSPNGIHEQYF.

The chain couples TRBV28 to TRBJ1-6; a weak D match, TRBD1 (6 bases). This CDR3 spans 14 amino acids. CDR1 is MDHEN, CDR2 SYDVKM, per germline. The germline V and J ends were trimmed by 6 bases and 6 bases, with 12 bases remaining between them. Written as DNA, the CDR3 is TGTGCCAGCAGGAAACAGGGTAGTAATTCACCCCTCCACTTT. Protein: CASRKQGSNSPLHF.

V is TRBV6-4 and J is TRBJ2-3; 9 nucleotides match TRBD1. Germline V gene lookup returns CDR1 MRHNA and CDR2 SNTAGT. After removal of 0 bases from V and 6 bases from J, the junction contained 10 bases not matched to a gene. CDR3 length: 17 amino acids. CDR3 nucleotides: TGTGCCAGCAGTGACTCGCCTGGGGGACAGGGCCGGGATACGCAGTATTTT. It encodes CASSDSPGGQGRDTQYF.

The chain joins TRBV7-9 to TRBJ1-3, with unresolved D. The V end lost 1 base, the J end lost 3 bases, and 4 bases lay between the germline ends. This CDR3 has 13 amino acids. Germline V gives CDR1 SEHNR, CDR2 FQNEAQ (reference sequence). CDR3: CASSLGVGNTIYF. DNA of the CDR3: TGTGCCAGCAGCTTAGGGGTTGGAAACACCATATATTTT. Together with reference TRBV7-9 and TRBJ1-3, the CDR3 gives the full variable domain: DTGVSQNPRHKITKRGQNVTFRCDPISEHNRLYWYRQTLGQGPEFLTYFQNEAQLEKSRLLSDRFSAERPKGSFSTLEIQRTEQGDSAMYLCASSLGVGNTIYFGEGSWLTVV.

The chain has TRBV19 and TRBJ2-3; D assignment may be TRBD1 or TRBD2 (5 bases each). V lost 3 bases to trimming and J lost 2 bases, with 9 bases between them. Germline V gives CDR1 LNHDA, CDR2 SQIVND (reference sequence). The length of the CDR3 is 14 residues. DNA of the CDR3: TGTGCCAGTAGTATTCCCGGGGCCACAGATACGCAGTATTTT. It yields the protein CASSIPGATDTQYF.

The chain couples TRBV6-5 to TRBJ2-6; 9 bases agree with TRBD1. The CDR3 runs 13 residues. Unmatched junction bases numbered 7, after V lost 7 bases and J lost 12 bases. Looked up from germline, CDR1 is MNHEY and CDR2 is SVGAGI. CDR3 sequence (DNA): TGTGCCAGCACACGGGACAGGGCTGGCGTCCTGACTTTC. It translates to CASTRDRAGVLTF.

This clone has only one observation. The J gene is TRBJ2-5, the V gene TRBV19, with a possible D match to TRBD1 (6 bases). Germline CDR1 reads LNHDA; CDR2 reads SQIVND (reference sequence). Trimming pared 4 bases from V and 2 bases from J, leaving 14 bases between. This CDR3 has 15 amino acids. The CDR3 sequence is CASSNPTGSQETQYF. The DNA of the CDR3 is TGTGCCAGTAGTAACCCGACAGGCTCACAAGAGACCCAGTACTTC. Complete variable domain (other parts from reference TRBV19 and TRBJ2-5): DGGITQSPKYLFRKEGQNVTLSCEQNLNHDAMYWYRQDPGQGLRLIYYSQIVNDFQKGDIAEGYSVSREKKESFPLTVTSAQKNPTAFYLCASSNPTGSQETQYFGPGTRLLVL.

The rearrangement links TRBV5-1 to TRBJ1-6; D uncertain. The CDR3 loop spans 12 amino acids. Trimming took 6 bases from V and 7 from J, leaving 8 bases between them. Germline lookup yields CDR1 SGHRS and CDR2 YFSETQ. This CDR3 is CASKEENSPLHF. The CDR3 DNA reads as TGCGCCAGCAAGGAGGAGAATTCACCCCTCCACTTT.

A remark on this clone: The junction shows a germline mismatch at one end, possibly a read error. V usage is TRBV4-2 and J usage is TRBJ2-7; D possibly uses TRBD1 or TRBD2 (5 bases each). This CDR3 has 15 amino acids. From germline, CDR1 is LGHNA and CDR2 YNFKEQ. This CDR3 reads CASSQDLGLPGKLNF. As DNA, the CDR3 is TGTGCCAGCAGCCAAGATTTAGGACTTCCAGGGAAGCTGAACTTC.

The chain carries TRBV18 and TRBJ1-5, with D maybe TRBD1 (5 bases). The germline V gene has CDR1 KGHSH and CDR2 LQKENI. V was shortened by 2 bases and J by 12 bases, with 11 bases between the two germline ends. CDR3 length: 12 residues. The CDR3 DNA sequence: TGTGCCAGCTCACCAGGGGACCGCAGCCAGCATTTT. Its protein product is CASSPGDRSQHF.

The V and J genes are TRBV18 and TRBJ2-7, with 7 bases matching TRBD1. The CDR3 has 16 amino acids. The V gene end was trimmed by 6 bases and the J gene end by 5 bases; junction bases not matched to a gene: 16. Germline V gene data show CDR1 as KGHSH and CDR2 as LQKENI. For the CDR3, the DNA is TGTGCCAGCTCCCGTCAAACAACAGGGGCCCGGGACGAGCAGTACTTC. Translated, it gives CASSRQTTGARDEQYF.

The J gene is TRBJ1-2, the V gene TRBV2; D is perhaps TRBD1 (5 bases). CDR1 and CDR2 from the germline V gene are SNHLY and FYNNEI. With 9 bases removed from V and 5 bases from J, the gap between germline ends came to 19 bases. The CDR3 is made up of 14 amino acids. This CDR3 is CASTLAGEGYGYTF. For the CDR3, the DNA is TGTGCCAGTACCTTGGCAGGTGAGGGGTATGGCTACACCTTC.

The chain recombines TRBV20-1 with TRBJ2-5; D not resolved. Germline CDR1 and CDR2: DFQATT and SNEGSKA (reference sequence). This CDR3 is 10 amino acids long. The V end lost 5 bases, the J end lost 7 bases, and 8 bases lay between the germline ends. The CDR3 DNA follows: TGCAGTGCTCTCCGGTGGACCCAGTACTTC. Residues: CSALRWTQYF.

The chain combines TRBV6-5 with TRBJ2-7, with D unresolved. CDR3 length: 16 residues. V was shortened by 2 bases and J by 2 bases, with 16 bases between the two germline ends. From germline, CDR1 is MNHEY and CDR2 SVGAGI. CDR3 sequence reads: CASSYATAPGAYEQYF. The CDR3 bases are TGTGCCAGCAGTTACGCGACGGCCCCTGGGGCCTACGAGCAGTACTTC.

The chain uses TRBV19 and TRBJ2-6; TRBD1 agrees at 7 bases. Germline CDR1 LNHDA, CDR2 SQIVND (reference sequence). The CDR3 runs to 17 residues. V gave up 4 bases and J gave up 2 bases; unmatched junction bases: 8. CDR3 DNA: TGTGCCAGTAGTACTCAACAGGGGTTGGCTGGGGCCAACGTCCTGACTTTC. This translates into CASSTQQGLAGANVLTF. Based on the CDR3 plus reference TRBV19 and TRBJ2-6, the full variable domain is DGGITQSPKYLFRKEGQNVTLSCEQNLNHDAMYWYRQDPGQGLRLIYYSQIVNDFQKGDIAEGYSVSREKKESFPLTVTSAQKNPTAFYLCASSTQQGLAGANVLTFGAGSRLTVL.

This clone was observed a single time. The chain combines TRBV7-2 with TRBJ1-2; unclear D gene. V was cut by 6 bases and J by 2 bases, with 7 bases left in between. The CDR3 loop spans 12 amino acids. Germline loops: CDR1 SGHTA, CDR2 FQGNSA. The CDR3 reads CASSSSNYGYTF. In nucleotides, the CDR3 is TGTGCCAGCAGTTCTTCCAACTATGGCTACACCTTC.

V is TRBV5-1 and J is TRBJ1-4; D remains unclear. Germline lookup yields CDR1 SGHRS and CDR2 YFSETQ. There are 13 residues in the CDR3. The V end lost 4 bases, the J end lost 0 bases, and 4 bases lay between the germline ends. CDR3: CASSTTTNEKLFF. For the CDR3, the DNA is TGCGCCAGCAGCACCACAACTAATGAAAAACTGTTTTTT.

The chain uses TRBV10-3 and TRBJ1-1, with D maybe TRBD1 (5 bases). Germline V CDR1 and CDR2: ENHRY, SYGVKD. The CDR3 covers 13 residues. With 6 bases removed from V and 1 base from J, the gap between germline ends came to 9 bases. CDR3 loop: CAIRSDRNTEAFF. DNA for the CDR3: TGTGCCATCAGGTCCGACAGGAACACTGAAGCTTTCTTT.

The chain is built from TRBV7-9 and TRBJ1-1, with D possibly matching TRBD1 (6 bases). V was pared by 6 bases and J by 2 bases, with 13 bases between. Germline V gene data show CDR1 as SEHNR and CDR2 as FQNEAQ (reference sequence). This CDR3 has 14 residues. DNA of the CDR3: TGTGCCAGCAGTCCAAACAGGGCAAACACTGAAGCTTTCTTT. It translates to CASSPNRANTEAFF.

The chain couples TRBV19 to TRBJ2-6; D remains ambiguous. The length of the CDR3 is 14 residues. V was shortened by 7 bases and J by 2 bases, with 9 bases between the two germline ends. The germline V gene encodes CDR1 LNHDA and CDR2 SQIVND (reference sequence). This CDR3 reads CASKAVTGANVLTF. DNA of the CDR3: TGTGCCAGTAAGGCGGTGACTGGGGCCAACGTCCTGACTTTC.

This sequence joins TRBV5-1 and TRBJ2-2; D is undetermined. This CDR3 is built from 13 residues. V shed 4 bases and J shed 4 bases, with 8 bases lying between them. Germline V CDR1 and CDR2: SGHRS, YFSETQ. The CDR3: CASSRDSTGELFF. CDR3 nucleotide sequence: TGCGCCAGCAGCCGAGACTCCACCGGGGAGCTGTTTTTT.